This TCR beta chain was found in a study of T-cell reconstitution after alpha-beta-depleted transplantation in children. It was with unique molecular identifiers that the TCRbeta library was prepared. TCRdb reprocessed the PCR reads with MiXCR, giving one entry per CDR3 protein. The sample contains fewer than 550,000 distinct CDR3 sequences, about an eighth of which appear only once. This clonotype was seen only a few times. The target antigen is unknown. Deletions cut 3 bases from V and 4 bases from J, with 9 bases between. Germline CDR1 DFQATT, CDR2 SNEGSKA (reference sequence). CDR3 length: 12 amino acids. Findings and limits, study-wide: Several hundred rapidly expanded clones from non-depleted graft cells reportedly supplied alpha-beta T cells about two months post-transplant. Counts and diversity of T cells one year after transplant came mostly from newly produced T cells. High day-60 TCRbeta diversity in some patients came from surviving recipient T cells and thymic progenitors.

The TCR originated in a female patient between 2 and 15 years old who had a stem cell transplant for aplastic anemia, so the T cells may come from the graft donor. The material sequenced was PBMCs, mostly from graft donor cells, taken 180 days after TCRalphabeta/CD19-depleted stem cell transplant. The gene calls are TRBV20-1 and TRBJ1-1; no firm D call. The CDR3 coding sequence is TGCAGTGCTAGGAAGACGGGCACTGAAGCTTTCTTT. Amino acid sequence: CSARKTGTEAFF.